This T cell receptor (beta chain) was identified during a study of T cells in Graves' hyperthyroidism and ophthalmopathy. The sample holds many counts of this clonotype. Amplification of TCR beta CDR3 regions was performed using RNA transcripts as template. First-round RT-PCR with HTBI primers amplified the TCR CDR3 region. A single record per CDR3 protein comes from TCRdb applying MiXCR to the multiplex PCR reads. The sample consists of more than 600,000 distinct CDR3 sequences, 16% of them appearing once. Patients aged 18 to 65 had newly diagnosed hyperthyroidism of under 2 months' duration. The sequencing sample was made of blood. The clonotype comes from a man aged 18 to 35 with Graves' hyperthyroidism.

The CDR3 DNA is TGTGCCAGCAGTTACAGGGGGAGCAATGAGCAGTTCTTC. Protein: CASSYRGSNEQFF. The chain links TRBV27 to TRBJ2-1, with 8 bases identical to TRBD1. The germline V gene has CDR1 MNHEY and CDR2 SMNVEV (reference sequence). This CDR3 contains 13 residues. After removal of 4 bases from V and 6 bases from J, the junction contained 2 bases not matched to a gene.